The next 22 T cell receptor beta chains were all read from a single sample in a study of T cells in Graves' hyperthyroidism and ophthalmopathy. RNA transcripts provided the source from which TCR beta CDR3 regions were amplified. The study used the HTBI primer set for a first-round RT-PCR of the TCR CDR3. Each CDR3 protein gets one entry after TCRdb re-called the multiplex PCR reads with MiXCR. The table has approximately 210,000 distinct CDR3 sequences, 17% seen once. Sequenced sample: blood. The receptor source for this set is a man aged 45-65 years with Graves' hyperthyroidism.

In its sample, this clonotype was seen a few times. This chain joins TRBV9 and TRBJ2-3; 14 nucleotides agree with TRBD2. Germline values: CDR1 SGDLS, CDR2 YYNGEE. There are 16 residues in the CDR3. V gave up 3 bases and J gave up 3 bases; unmatched junction bases: 3. CDR3 loop: CASSAGTSGRTDTQYF. CDR3 DNA sequence: TGTGCCAGCAGCGCAGGGACTAGCGGGAGAACAGATACGCAGTATTTT.

The chain couples TRBV19 to TRBJ2-2, with 10 bases identical to TRBD2. The CDR3 contains 17 residues. V was clipped by 0 bases and J by 6 bases; unmatched bases: 7. Germline CDR1 and CDR2: LNHDA and SQIVND (reference sequence). The chain's CDR3 is CASSIDSSGSFAGELFF. CDR3 sequence (DNA): TGTGCCAGTAGTATAGACTCTAGCGGGAGTTTCGCCGGGGAGCTGTTTTTT.

This clonotype was found many times. The CDR3 sequence: CASSQSGWTVGEKLFF. The CDR3 nucleotides are TGCGCCAGCAGCCAATCCGGGTGGACAGTCGGTGAAAAACTGTTTTTT. This chain links TRBV4-3 with TRBJ1-4; perhaps TRBD1 as D (6 bases). The length of the CDR3 is 16 residues. The V end was cut by 2 bases, the J end by 7 bases, with 17 bases between. Per germline, CDR1 LGHNA and CDR2 YSLEER.

A few counts support this clonotype. This chain uses TRBV5-6 with TRBJ1-1, with a possible D match to TRBD1 (5 bases). CDR1 is SGHDT and CDR2 is YYEEEE in the germline V gene. The V and J ends lost 0 bases and 4 bases respectively, with 10 bases between them. CDR3 size: 14 residues. CDR3 sequence: CASSLDYDSTEAFF. In DNA, the CDR3 is TGTGCCAGCAGCTTGGATTACGACAGCACTGAAGCTTTCTTT.

This clonotype was detected ten times or more. The chain couples TRBV7-3 to TRBJ1-1; D remains ambiguous. CDR1 is SGHTA, CDR2 FQGTGA, per germline. The CDR3 length is 14 residues. V lost 3 bases and J lost 0, with 8 bases in between. The DNA of the CDR3 is TGTGCCAGCAGCTTCCAACTGATGAACACTGAAGCTTTCTTT. Encoded protein: CASSFQLMNTEAFF. The full variable domain, rest sourced from reference TRBV7-3 and TRBJ1-1, is GAGVSQTPSNKVTEKGKYVELRCDPISGHTALYWYRQSLGQGPEFLIYFQGTGAADDSGLPNDRFFAVRPEGSVSTLKIQRTERGDSAVYLCASSFQLMNTEAFFGQGTRLTVV.

This clonotype was seen once. This sequence joins TRBV19 and TRBJ1-5; 7 bases match TRBD1. Per germline, CDR1 LNHDA and CDR2 SQIVND (reference sequence). Germline trimming cut 6 bases from V and 3 bases from J; bases unmatched to any gene: 5. CDR3 size: 14 residues. The CDR3 DNA is TGTGCCAGTAGCTTGACAGGGAACAATCAGCCCCAGCATTTT. Translating it yields CASSLTGNNQPQHF.

This clonotype was counted at least ten times. The J gene is TRBJ2-7, the V gene TRBV20-1; TRBD2 agrees at 11 bases. The CDR3 spans 14 residues. V shed 6 bases and J 7 bases; nucleotides not matched to a gene: 11. CDR1 is DFQATT and CDR2 is SNEGSKA in the germline V gene (reference sequence). The CDR3 DNA is TGCAGTGCCTTGATACTAGCGGGAGTTTGGGAGCAGTACTTC. Amino acid sequence: CSALILAGVWEQYF.

This clonotype showed up many times. The chain uses TRBV20-1 and TRBJ1-3; TRBD1 might be the D (6 bases). The germline V gene encodes CDR1 DFQATT and CDR2 SNEGSKA (reference sequence). The CDR3 totals 14 residues. V gave up 0 bases and J gave up 1 base, with 7 bases separating them. The DNA for the CDR3 is TGCAGTGCTAGAGAAGGGGGTTCTGGAAACACCATATATTTT. This encodes CSAREGGSGNTIYF.

This clonotype has a handful of counts. The CDR3 protein is CASSLDGGRGIDEQYF. The CDR3 DNA reads TGTGCCAGCAGCTTAGACGGGGGTCGGGGAATAGACGAGCAGTACTTC. The rearrangement joins TRBV7-2 to TRBJ2-7, with D maybe TRBD2 (6 bases). The CDR3 totals 16 residues. Germline lookup yields CDR1 SGHTA and CDR2 FQGNSA. Trimming shortened V by 1 base and J by 5 bases, and 18 bases separated the two germline ends.

This clonotype was seen ten or more times. The chain links TRBV20-1 to TRBJ2-1; TRBD2 matches at 10 bases. Germline assignment: CDR1 DFQATT and CDR2 SNEGSKA (reference sequence). There are 16 residues in the CDR3. The trim removed 4 bases at V and 9 bases at J, leaving 15 bases unmatched. The CDR3 loop is CSATQLAGNSYREQFF. The CDR3 DNA reads TGCAGTGCTACGCAACTAGCGGGAAACTCATATCGTGAGCAGTTCTTC.

This clonotype was seen ten or more times. The chain recombines TRBV19 with TRBJ2-1, with 7 bases aligning to TRBD2. The V segment lost 2 bases and the J segment 8 bases; nucleotides outside the gene matches: 9. From germline, CDR1 is LNHDA and CDR2 SQIVND (reference sequence). The CDR3 sequence is 15 residues long. The CDR3 sequence is CASSISALAAHEQFF. Written as DNA, the CDR3 is TGTGCCAGTAGTATATCGGCCCTAGCGGCTCATGAGCAGTTCTTC.

The chain combines TRBV10-3 with TRBJ2-7; tentatively, D is TRBD2 (7 bases). The germline gives CDR1 ENHRY, CDR2 SYGVKD. This CDR3 region has 14 residues. The germline V and J ends were trimmed by 6 bases and 4 bases, with 16 bases remaining between them. The CDR3 reads CAISLGGTIYEQYF. The CDR3 bases are TGTGCCATCAGCTTGGGGGGGACAATTTACGAGCAGTACTTC.

This clonotype showed up many times. The rearrangement joins TRBV12-3 or TRBV12-4 to TRBJ2-3; D is undetermined. The CDR3 runs to 14 residues. V dropped 7 bases and J dropped 2 bases, with 13 bases sitting between them. The CDR3 DNA follows: TGTGCCAGCACCCTTAACGGATTCACAGATACGCAGTATTTT. This codes for CASTLNGFTDTQYF.

At least ten counts were recorded for this clonotype. J is TRBJ2-5 and V is TRBV2, with D perhaps TRBD1 (6 bases). The CDR3 spans 15 residues. V lost 1 base, J lost 2 bases, and 11 bases lay in between. Germline CDR1 and CDR2: SNHLY and FYNNEI. CDR3 sequence: CASSEGDIGQETQYF. As DNA, the CDR3 is TGTGCCAGCAGTGAAGGGGACATAGGTCAAGAGACCCAGTACTTC.

The chain employs TRBV3-1 and TRBJ2-7; D is perhaps TRBD2 (6 bases). V was shortened by 2 bases and J by 10 bases, with 15 bases between the two germline ends. This CDR3 has 13 residues. CDR1 and CDR2 (germline): LGHDT, YNNKEL (reference sequence). CDR3 coding DNA: TGTGCCAGCAGCCAAACGGCGGCTAGCGAACAGTACTTC. Amino acid sequence: CASSQTAASEQYF.

At least ten counts were recorded for this clonotype. The chain combines TRBV18 with TRBJ1-5, with D possibly TRBD1 on 5 matching bases. Per the germline V gene, CDR1 is KGHSH and CDR2 is LQKENI. V lost 8 bases to trimming and J lost 2 bases, with 10 bases between them. The CDR3 is 13 residues long. The CDR3 loop reads CASGGGGNQPQHF. For the CDR3, the DNA is TGTGCCAGCGGGGGAGGGGGCAATCAGCCCCAGCATTTT. Variable domain in full (rest from reference TRBV18 and TRBJ1-5): NAGVMQNPRHLVRRRGQEARLRCSPMKGHSHVYWYRQLPEEGLKFMVYLQKENIIDESGMPKERFSAEFPKEGPSILRIQQVVRGDSAAYFCASGGGGNQPQHFGDGTRLSIL.

This clonotype turned up a few times. The V gene is TRBV3-2, the J gene TRBJ2-1; the table's D call, TRBD1, was not checked against the DNA. TRBV3-2 is marked as a pseudogene. The CDR3 totals 11 residues. CDR3 in amino acids: CASRGVDEQFF. The CDR3 nucleotides are TGTGCCAGCAGGGGGGTCGATGAGCAGTTCTTC.

The J gene is TRBJ1-5, the V gene TRBV20-1; D may be TRBD1 (6 bases). The CDR3 consists of 13 residues. The germline V gene has CDR1 DFQATT and CDR2 SNEGSKA (reference sequence). Trimming shortened V by 6 bases and J by 3 bases, and 12 bases separated the two germline ends. In DNA, the CDR3 is TGCAGTGCAGGGGGTTCCCCCAATCAGCCCCAGCATTTT. Protein product: CSAGGSPNQPQHF.

This rearrangement joins TRBV4-1 to TRBJ2-6, with 8 bases aligning to TRBD2. V lost 2 bases to trimming and J lost 0 bases; unmatched junction nucleotides: 9. CDR3 size: 19 residues. CDR1 is MGHRA and CDR2 is YSYEKL in the germline V gene. This CDR3 reads CASSQHGVAGSSGANVLTF. The CDR3 DNA follows: TGCGCCAGCAGCCAACATGGCGTAGCGGGGTCCTCTGGGGCCAACGTCCTGACTTTC.

This clonotype showed up many times. This chain uses TRBV3-1 with TRBJ2-7; D is unclear. The CDR3 is 14 amino acids. V lost 0 bases and J lost 12, with 18 bases in between. Germline V gives CDR1 LGHDT, CDR2 YNNKEL (reference sequence). The CDR3 here is CASSQDRLPLRWYF. The CDR3 coding sequence is TGTGCCAGCAGCCAAGATAGACTTCCTCTACGGTGGTACTTC.

The V gene is TRBV7-2, the J gene TRBJ2-5; D not resolved. This CDR3 is 13 amino acids long. Trimming shortened V by 6 bases and J by 2 bases, and 10 bases separated the two germline ends. Germline V gives CDR1 SGHTA, CDR2 FQGNSA. The CDR3 here is CASSEYYQETQYF. CDR3 in DNA: TGTGCCAGCAGTGAGTACTATCAAGAGACCCAGTACTTC.

This clonotype was counted at least ten times. This chain links TRBV25-1 with TRBJ2-4, with 8 nucleotides matching TRBD2. CDR3 size: 15 residues. Unmatched junction bases numbered 5, after V lost 1 base and J lost 6 bases. Looked up from germline, CDR1 is MGHDK and CDR2 is SYGVNS. The CDR3 DNA reads as TGTGCCAGCAGTGAATTAGGACTAGCTGGAAACATTCAGTACTTC. Translating gives CASSELGLAGNIQYF. The full variable domain, rest sourced from reference TRBV25-1 and TRBJ2-4, is EADIYQTPRYLVIGTGKKITLECSQTMGHDKMYWYQQDPGMELHLIHYSYGVNSTEKGDLSSESTVSRIRTEHFPLTLESARPSHTSQYLCASSELGLAGNIQYFGAGTRLSVL.